This T cell receptor (beta chain) was retrieved from a study of cytomegalovirus exposure and HLA in healthy donors. Amplification used 60 Vbeta primers and 13 Jbeta primers. Sequencing used immunoSEQ multiplex PCR; TCRdb keeps in-frame clones, though not all of them. This sample's table has 60,000 to 90,000 clones. The germline V gene has CDR1 SGHTA and CDR2 FQGNSA. The CDR3 sequence is 16 residues long. The rearrangement uses TRBV7-2 and TRBJ2-5, with 7 bases matching TRBD2. The J call may be faulty, since TRBJ2-7 better matches the DNA end. The sequence was obtained from a woman aged 40 to 50 in good health and CMV-seropositive. The sample taken for sequencing was PBMCs. The CDR3 reads CASSLGRLASGYEQYF. DNA of the CDR3: TGTGCCAGCAGCTTAGGACGCTTGGCTAGCGGCTACGAGCAGTACTTC.